The 24 T cell receptor beta chains listed next were all sequenced from one sample in a study of shared clonotypes between healthy human individuals. The data were produced by immunoSEQ multiplex PCR, yet TCRdb's version contains in-frame clones alone and is incomplete. In the table there are roughly 380,000 clones, roughly 96% of which are singletons. The sample comprised memory CD8+ T cells sorted from blood. Stated subset: CD45RO+ cells pooled with CCR7-negative TemRA cells. The receptors shown here come from a man younger than 45 in good health.

The V and J genes are TRBV6-1 and TRBJ1-1; 9 bases fit TRBD1. This CDR3 contains 11 residues. J was trimmed by 9 bases and V by 6 bases; bases with no gene match: 2. Looked up from germline, CDR1 is MNHNS and CDR2 is SASEGT. Written as DNA, the CDR3 is TGTGCCAGCAGAGGGACAGGGAAAGCTTTCTTT. Amino acid sequence: CASRGTGKAFF.

The chain combines TRBV18 with TRBJ1-4; D might be TRBD1 (6 bases). Deletions cut 6 bases from V and 0 bases from J, with 11 bases between. Germline lookup yields CDR1 KGHSH and CDR2 LQKENI. The CDR3 sequence is 15 residues long. This CDR3 is CASSGTPATNEKLFF. CDR3 bases: TGTGCCAGCTCGGGGACACCGGCAACTAATGAAAAACTGTTTTTT. The variable domain in full, with the rest retrieved from reference TRBV18 and TRBJ1-4, is NAGVMQNPRHLVRRRGQEARLRCSPMKGHSHVYWYRQLPEEGLKFMVYLQKENIIDESGMPKERFSAEFPKEGPSILRIQQVVRGDSAAYFCASSGTPATNEKLFFGSGTQLSVL.

The chain joins TRBV5-1 to TRBJ2-7; no clear D. Germline V CDR1 and CDR2: SGHRS, YFSETQ. The ends were cut back, 2 bases at V and 0 bases at J, with 9 bases in the middle. This CDR3 has 14 residues. DNA of the CDR3: TGCGCCAGCAGCTTACGCGAAAGCTCCTACGAGCAGTACTTC. Amino acids: CASSLRESSYEQYF.

The gene calls are TRBV30 and TRBJ1-5; 7 bases are a match to TRBD1. Germline CDR1 GTSNPN, CDR2 SVGIG (reference sequence). CDR3 length: 14 residues. The V gene end was trimmed by 4 bases and the J gene end by 6 bases; junction bases not matched to a gene: 9. CDR3 bases: TGTGCCTGGACCCCGGGACAGTCTTCTCAGCCCCAGCATTTT. Its translation: CAWTPGQSSQPQHF.

This clone is a singleton in its sample. Within the sample, other DNA sequences also encode this same CDR3. DNA for the CDR3: TGTGCCAGCAGTGAGAGGGGCTACGAGCAGTACTTC. Its translation is CASSERGYEQYF. The chain recombines TRBV6-1 with TRBJ2-7; the D call may be TRBD1 or TRBD2 (5 bases each). This CDR3 has 12 residues. Trimming stripped 3 bases from V and 3 bases from J, with 6 bases between. CDR1 is MNHNS, CDR2 SASEGT, per germline.

The chain links TRBV5-1 to TRBJ1-2; tentatively, D is TRBD1 (6 bases). Germline values: CDR1 SGHRS, CDR2 YFSETQ. Trimming removed 3 bases from V and 0 bases from J, with 6 bases in between. This CDR3 spans 13 amino acids. The CDR3 DNA is TGCGCCAGCAGCTGGACAGCTAACTATGGCTACACCTTC. This gives the protein CASSWTANYGYTF. The full variable domain, with the rest looked up from reference TRBV5-1 and TRBJ1-2, is KAGVTQTPRYLIKTRGQQVTLSCSPISGHRSVSWYQQTPGQGLQFLFEYFSETQRNKGNFPGRFSGRQFSNSRSEMNVSTLELGDSALYLCASSWTANYGYTFGSGTRLTVV.

The chain carries TRBV20-1 and TRBJ2-7; D is undetermined. There are 11 residues in the CDR3. The ends were cut back, 3 bases at V and 2 bases at J, with 5 bases in the middle. Germline V lookup: CDR1 DFQATT, CDR2 SNEGSKA (reference sequence). The DNA of the CDR3 is TGCAGTGCTAGTGCAGCCTACGAGCAGTACTTC. Amino acids: CSASAAYEQYF.

This chain joins TRBV6-5 and TRBJ1-1; 7 bases map to TRBD1. The CDR3 has 15 residues. Losses at the gene ends were 2 bases for V and 1 base for J; bases not matched to a gene: 4. Germline loops: CDR1 MNHEY, CDR2 SVGAGI. The CDR3 bases are TGTGCCAGCAGTTACGGACAGGACCCGAACACTGAAGCTTTCTTT. Protein sequence: CASSYGQDPNTEAFF.

This chain joins TRBV6-5 and TRBJ2-7; D may correspond to TRBD1 or TRBD2 (5 bases each). The CDR3 covers 15 residues. V was clipped by 6 bases and J by 4 bases, with 19 bases between them. CDR1 is MNHEY, CDR2 SVGAGI, per germline. Here the CDR3 reads CASRRPGTVPYEQYF. CDR3 in DNA: TGTGCCAGCAGGCGACCCGGGACGGTACCGTACGAGCAGTACTTC.

The V call is TRBV30, the J call TRBJ1-2, with TRBD1 matching 9 bases. The CDR3 runs 11 residues. Germline V gene sequence: CDR1 GTSNPN, CDR2 SVGIG (reference sequence). Trimming cost V 5 bases and J 8 bases; bases outside gene matches: 3. CDR3 sequence: CAWGTGWGYTF. In nucleotides, the CDR3 is TGTGCCTGGGGGACAGGGTGGGGCTACACCTTC.

The chain combines TRBV15 with TRBJ1-2, with D perhaps matching TRBD1 (6 bases). This CDR3 spans 13 amino acids. CDR1 and CDR2 (germline): LNHNV, YYDKDF (reference sequence). Trimming left V 1 base short and J 6 bases short, with 9 bases between. The CDR3 coding sequence is TGTGCCACCAGCAGAGCCAGGGGCGATGGCTACACCTTC. Translation: CATSRARGDGYTF. The full variable domain, rest sourced from reference TRBV15 and TRBJ1-2, is DAMVIQNPRYQVTQFGKPVTLSCSQTLNHNVMYWYQQKSSQAPKLLFHYYDKDFNNEADTPDNFQSRRPNTSFCFLDIRSPGLGDTAMYLCATSRARGDGYTFGSGTRLTVV.

The CDR3 region is CASSPSESGLGQPQHF. CDR3 nucleotide sequence: TGTGCCAGCTCACCTTCCGAATCAGGGTTAGGTCAGCCCCAGCATTTT. The J gene is TRBJ1-5, the V gene TRBV18, with D perhaps TRBD1 (5 bases). With 3 bases removed from V and 6 bases from J, the gap between germline ends came to 18 bases. CDR1 and CDR2 (germline): KGHSH, LQKENI. This CDR3 is built from 16 residues.

The chain couples TRBV5-4 to TRBJ2-1; possibly TRBD2 for D (6 bases). Trimming cost V 2 bases and J 1 base, with 7 bases left between them. The CDR3 has 14 amino acids. The germline CDR1 and CDR2 sequences are SGHNT and YYREEE (reference sequence). The CDR3 reads CASSFRGSYNEQFF. The CDR3 DNA is TGTGCCAGCAGCTTCCGGGGGTCCTACAATGAGCAGTTCTTC.

This chain links TRBV4-1 with TRBJ2-1; TRBD1 matches at 7 bases. CDR1 and CDR2 from the germline V gene are MGHRA and YSYEKL. V lost 0 bases and J lost 3; bases outside the gene matches: 5. CDR3 length equals 16 residues. CDR3 nucleotides: TGCGCCAGCAGCCAAGATAAACAGGGGCTCTACAATGAGCAGTTCTTC. This gives the protein CASSQDKQGLYNEQFF.

The V call is TRBV10-2, the J call TRBJ1-1, with 11 bases fitting TRBD1. Germline loops: CDR1 WSHSY, CDR2 SAAADI. The CDR3 extends over 16 amino acids. After removal of 0 bases from V and 7 bases from J, the junction contained 7 bases not matched to a gene. CDR3 residues: CASSESRTGGTGEAFF. Here the CDR3 DNA reads TGCGCCAGCAGTGAGTCCCGGACAGGGGGCACGGGTGAAGCTTTCTTT.

This clone was seen a single time. V usage is TRBV7-9 and J usage is TRBJ1-4; no clear D gene. The germline V gene encodes CDR1 SEHNR and CDR2 FQNEAQ (reference sequence). The length of the CDR3 is 16 residues. V was cut by 6 bases and J by 1 base, with 15 bases left in between. In nucleotides, the CDR3 is TGTGCCAGCAGTCGCGGGGAGACGGAAACTAATGAAAAACTGTTTTTT. Its translation is CASSRGETETNEKLFF.

The V and J genes are TRBV6-6 and TRBJ2-3; the D is unclear. Germline CDR1 MNHNY, CDR2 SVGAGI (reference sequence). V was clipped by 4 bases and J by 0 bases, with 14 bases between them. The CDR3 has 16 residues. CDR3 nucleotides: TGTGCCAGCAGTTCAATCGCCCAACTCAGCACAGATACGCAGTATTTT. It specifies CASSSIAQLSTDTQYF.

This chain connects TRBV29-1 to TRBJ1-2; TRBD1 aligns across 10 bases. Germline CDR1 is SQVTM and CDR2 is ANQGSEA. V lost 6 bases to trimming and J lost 6 bases; unmatched junction nucleotides: 7. The CDR3 sequence is 13 residues long. CDR3 amino acids: CSVMDRGENGYTF. The CDR3 bases are TGCAGCGTAATGGACAGGGGGGAGAATGGCTACACCTTC.

The chain couples TRBV6-4 to TRBJ2-5, with D perhaps matching TRBD2 (6 bases). This CDR3 spans 16 amino acids. In germline, CDR1 is MRHNA, CDR2 SNTAGT. V dropped 2 bases and J dropped 7 bases, with 20 bases sitting between them. CDR3: CASSDPLRDPAGTQYF. CDR3 coding DNA: TGTGCCAGCAGTGACCCTCTGCGGGATCCGGCAGGGACCCAGTACTTC.

This chain uses TRBV4-1 with TRBJ2-2, with TRBD2 matching over 7 bases. The V and J ends lost 3 bases and 6 bases, in that order; junction bases with no gene match: 7. The CDR3 length is 15 residues. Germline V gene lookup returns CDR1 MGHRA and CDR2 YSYEKL. CDR3 protein: CASSHWAGASGELFF. CDR3 sequence (DNA): TGCGCCAGCAGCCATTGGGCGGGAGCTTCCGGGGAGCTGTTTTTT.

The V gene is TRBV2, the J gene TRBJ2-3, with 8 bases matching TRBD2. The V gene end was trimmed by 6 bases and the J gene end by 1 base; junction bases not matched to a gene: 3. Germline CDR1 reads SNHLY; CDR2 reads FYNNEI. CDR3 size: 14 residues. In nucleotides, the CDR3 is TGTGCCAGCAGCCGGGAGGGGGGCACAGATACGCAGTATTTT. Protein sequence: CASSREGGTDTQYF.

This clone was counted a single time. The J gene is TRBJ1-5, the V gene TRBV6-5; TRBD1 matches at 7 bases. This CDR3 is 13 amino acids long. V lost 6 bases to trimming and J lost 3 bases; unmatched junction nucleotides: 2. The V gene's germline CDR1 is MNHEY and CDR2 SVGAGI. The CDR3 sequence is CASRTGNNQPQHF. The CDR3 DNA sequence: TGTGCCAGCAGGACAGGGAACAATCAGCCCCAGCATTTT.

V is TRBV6-5 and J is TRBJ1-2; D possibly corresponds to TRBD1 (5 bases). This CDR3 is 13 amino acids long. V lost 3 bases and J 8 bases, leaving 13 bases between the germline ends. Germline V gene lookup returns CDR1 MNHEY and CDR2 SVGAGI. The CDR3: CASSYFGGGGYTF. In DNA, the CDR3 is TGTGCCAGCAGTTATTTCGGGGGGGGAGGCTACACCTTC.

The chain combines TRBV5-1 with TRBJ2-3; 8 bases agree with TRBD1. There are 15 residues in the CDR3. V lost 0 bases and J lost 4; bases outside the gene matches: 4. Germline CDR1 SGHRS, CDR2 YFSETQ. Here the CDR3 reads CASSLGGTGADTQYF. DNA for the CDR3: TGCGCCAGCAGCTTGGGCGGGACAGGCGCAGATACGCAGTATTTT.